Described below is a single T cell receptor beta chain sequence and its context. Its cognate antigen is unknown. The protocol was immunoSEQ multiplex PCR, while the TCRdb copy is restricted to in-frame clones and leaves out a portion. The table shows 64,000 or so clones, with 77% occurring only once. These data are taken from a study of pediatric ulcerative colitis. Trimming left V 5 bases short and J 4 bases short, with 12 bases between. The CDR3 loop spans 14 amino acids. The germline gives CDR1 SGHNT, CDR2 YENEEA. Study-wide results and limits: Acute severe colitis showed lower rectal diversity from clonal expansions. Two rectal clonotypes were found only in ulcerative colitis patients, all of them. Repertoires came from total lymphocyte DNA, so rare subsets like regulatory T cells may be missed. Compared with controls, ulcerative colitis showed greater blood-rectum clone sharing.

Sample: blood. The sequence derives from a boy aged 5 to 17 with moderate ulcerative colitis. V usage is TRBV11-3 and J usage is TRBJ1-3; D perhaps matches TRBD1 (6 bases). CDR3 sequence: CASSATGRGNTIYF. CDR3 sequence (DNA): TGTGCCAGCAGCGCGACAGGTCGGGGAAACACCATATATTTT.